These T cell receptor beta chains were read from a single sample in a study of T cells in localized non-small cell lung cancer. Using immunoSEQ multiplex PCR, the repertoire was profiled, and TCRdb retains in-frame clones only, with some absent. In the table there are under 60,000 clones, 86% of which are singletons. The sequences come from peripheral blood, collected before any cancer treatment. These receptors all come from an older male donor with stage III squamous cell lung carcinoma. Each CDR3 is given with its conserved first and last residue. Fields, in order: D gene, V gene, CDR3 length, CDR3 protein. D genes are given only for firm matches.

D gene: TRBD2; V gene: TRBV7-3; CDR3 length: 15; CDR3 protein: CASSRTSGGYNEQFF
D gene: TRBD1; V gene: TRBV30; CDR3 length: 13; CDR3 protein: CAWQGQANTEAFF
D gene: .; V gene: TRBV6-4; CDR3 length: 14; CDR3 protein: CASSDDLNTGELFF
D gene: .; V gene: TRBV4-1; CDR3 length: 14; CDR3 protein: CASSQSVEVYEQYF
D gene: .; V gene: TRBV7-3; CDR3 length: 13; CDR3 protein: CASMGANTGELFF
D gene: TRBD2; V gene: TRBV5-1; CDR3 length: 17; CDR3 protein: CASSPGLAGLSGYEQYF
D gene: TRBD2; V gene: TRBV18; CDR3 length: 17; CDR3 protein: CASSPPASGPNTGELFF
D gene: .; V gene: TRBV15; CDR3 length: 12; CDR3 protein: CATSRGGTEAFF
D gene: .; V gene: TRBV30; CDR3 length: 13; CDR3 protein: CAWSLGQQETQYF
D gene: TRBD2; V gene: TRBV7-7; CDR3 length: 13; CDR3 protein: CASRRGEGETQYF
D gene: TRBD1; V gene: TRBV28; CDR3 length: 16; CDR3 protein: CASSYRPGQVNYGYTF
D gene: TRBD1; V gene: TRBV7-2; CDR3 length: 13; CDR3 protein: CASRPQGADEQFF
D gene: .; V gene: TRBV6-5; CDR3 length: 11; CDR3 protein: CASSTPAEAFF
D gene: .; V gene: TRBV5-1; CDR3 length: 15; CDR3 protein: CASSLGGSGANVLTF
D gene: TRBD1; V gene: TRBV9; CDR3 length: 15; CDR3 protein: CASSARDRVTDTQYF
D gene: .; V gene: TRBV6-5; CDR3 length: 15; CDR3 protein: CASSQSPQGDTEAFF
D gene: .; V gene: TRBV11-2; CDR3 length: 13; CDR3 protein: CASSWDHTDTQYF
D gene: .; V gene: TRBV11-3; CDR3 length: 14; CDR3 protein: CASSLAGGPYEQYF
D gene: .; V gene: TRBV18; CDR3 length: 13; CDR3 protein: CASSRGPQETQYF
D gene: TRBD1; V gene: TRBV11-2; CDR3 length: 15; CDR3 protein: CASSSGSTGGGEQYF
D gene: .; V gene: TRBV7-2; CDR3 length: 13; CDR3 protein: CASSLGPESEQFF
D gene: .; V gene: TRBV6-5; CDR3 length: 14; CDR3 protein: CASSRDLYYNEQFF
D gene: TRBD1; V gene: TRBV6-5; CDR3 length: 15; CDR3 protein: CASRVRTGDSYEQYF
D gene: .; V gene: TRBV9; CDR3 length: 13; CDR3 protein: CASSTRPTGELFF
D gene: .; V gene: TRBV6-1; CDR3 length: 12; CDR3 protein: CASSVRNQPQHF
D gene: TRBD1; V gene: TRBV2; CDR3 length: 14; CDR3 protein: CASRINPGGDEQFF
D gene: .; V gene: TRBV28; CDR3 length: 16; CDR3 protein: CASIGGAERRNQPQHF
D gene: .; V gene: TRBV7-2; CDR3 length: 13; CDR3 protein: CASRDRNTGELFF
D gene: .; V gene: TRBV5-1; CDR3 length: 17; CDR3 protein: CASRARKTQGTTGELFF
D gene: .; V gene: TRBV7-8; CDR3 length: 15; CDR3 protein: CASSLGQVPNQPQHF
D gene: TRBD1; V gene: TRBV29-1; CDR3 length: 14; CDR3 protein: CSASPTGLATEAFF
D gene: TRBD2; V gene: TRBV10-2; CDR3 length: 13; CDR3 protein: CASGTSGGYEQYF
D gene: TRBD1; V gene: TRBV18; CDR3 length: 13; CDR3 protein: CASSPATGLEEFF
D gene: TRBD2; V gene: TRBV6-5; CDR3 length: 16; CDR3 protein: CASSYSSGLAVNEQFF
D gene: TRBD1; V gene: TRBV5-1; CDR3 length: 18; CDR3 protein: CASSLAVGDREFSKKLFF
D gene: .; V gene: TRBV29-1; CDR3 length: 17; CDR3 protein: CSAPKPFAGPNTGELFF
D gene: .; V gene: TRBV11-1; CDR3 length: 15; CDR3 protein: CASSLAMRGGSEAFF
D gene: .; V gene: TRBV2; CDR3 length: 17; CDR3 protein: CASSGGEGAPPYNEQFF
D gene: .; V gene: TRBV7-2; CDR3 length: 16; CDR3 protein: CASSLKSDRIPYEQYF
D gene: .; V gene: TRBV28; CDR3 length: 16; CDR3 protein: CASSPSGRSTSYEQYF
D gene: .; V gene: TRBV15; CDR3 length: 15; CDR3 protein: CATSTWTGSSYEQYF
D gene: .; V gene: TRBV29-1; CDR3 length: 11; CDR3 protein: CSVEDTGSLHF
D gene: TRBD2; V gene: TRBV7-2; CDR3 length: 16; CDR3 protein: CASSLAFTGGRETQYF
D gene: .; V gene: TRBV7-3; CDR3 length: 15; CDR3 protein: CASSLTAGSGNTIYF
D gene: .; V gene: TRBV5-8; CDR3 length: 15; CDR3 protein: CASRVRQSSYNEQFF
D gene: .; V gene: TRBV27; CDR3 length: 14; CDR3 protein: CASSFLQGWDGYTF
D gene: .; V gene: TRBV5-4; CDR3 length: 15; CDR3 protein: CASSPQGVTNEKLFF
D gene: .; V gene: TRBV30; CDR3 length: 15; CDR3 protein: CAWSVQGRRNSPLHF
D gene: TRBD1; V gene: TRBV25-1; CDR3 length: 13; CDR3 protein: CASSETGDYGYTF
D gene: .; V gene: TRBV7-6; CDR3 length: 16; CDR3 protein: CASSLGGPSYNSPLHF
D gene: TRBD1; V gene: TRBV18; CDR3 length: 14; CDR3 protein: CASSPDRVTYEQYF
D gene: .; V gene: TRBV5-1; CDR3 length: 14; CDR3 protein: CASSDGTSGNIQYF
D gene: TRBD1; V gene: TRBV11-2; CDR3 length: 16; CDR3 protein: CASRSITGARGNEQFF
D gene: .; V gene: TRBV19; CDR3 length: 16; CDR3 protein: CASSISEGRMNTEAFF